Listed below are T cell receptor beta chains from one sample, sequenced in a study of blood T cell repertoires in COVID-19. TCRdb keeps only in-frame clones here, not all; method: immunoSEQ multiplex PCR. The profile shows around 220,000 clones, 70% to 85% of them singletons. The sequenced sample was peripheral blood. The source is a woman older than 75 with active or convalescent COVID-19. Both conserved end residues are part of each CDR3. A D gene is named only where the DNA matches it firmly. Clone size is shown for a subset of rows, as once, few, many or a class of expanded clone.

j_call: TRBJ2-5
d_call: TRBD2
v_call: TRBV4-2
cdr3_length: 15
clone_size: -
cdr3_nt: TGTGCCAGCAGCCGCAGCGGGGGGGCGGAGGAGACCCAGTACTTC
cdr3_aa: CASSRSGGAEETQYF

j_call: TRBJ1-1
d_call: -
v_call: TRBV5-1
cdr3_length: 14
clone_size: once
cdr3_nt: TGCGCCAGCAGGTTGTTGGAGGTCAACACTGAAGCTTTCTTT
cdr3_aa: CASRLLEVNTEAFF

j_call: TRBJ2-3
d_call: -
v_call: TRBV2
cdr3_length: 14
clone_size: once
cdr3_nt: TGTGCCAACCATCGGGAGTTGAGCACAGATACGCAGTATTTT
cdr3_aa: CANHRELSTDTQYF

j_call: TRBJ2-7
d_call: -
v_call: TRBV7-9
cdr3_length: 14
clone_size: -
cdr3_nt: TGTGCCAGCAGCCTTAGTGCGGGGTTCGACGAGCAGTACTTC
cdr3_aa: CASSLSAGFDEQYF

j_call: TRBJ2-2
d_call: TRBD2
v_call: TRBV3-1/TRBV3-2
cdr3_length: 16
clone_size: -
cdr3_nt: TGTGCCAGCAGCCAAGGAGTCGGCGGGAGCGCCGGGGAGCTGTTTTTT
cdr3_aa: CASSQGVGGSAGELFF

j_call: TRBJ2-1
d_call: TRBD2
v_call: TRBV15
cdr3_length: 15
clone_size: -
cdr3_nt: TGTGCCACCAGCGGGGGCGCGGGAGGGCCATTTGGGCAGTTCTTC
cdr3_aa: CATSGGAGGPFGQFF

j_call: TRBJ2-1
d_call: -
v_call: TRBV15
cdr3_length: 17
clone_size: -
cdr3_nt: TGTGCCACCAGCAGAGCCATGACTCCACGATCGGCCAATGAGCAGTTCTTC
cdr3_aa: CATSRAMTPRSANEQFF

j_call: TRBJ2-6
d_call: -
v_call: TRBV24-1
cdr3_length: 16
clone_size: -
cdr3_nt: TGTGCCACCAGTGATTCTCGGTTCTCTGGGGCCAACGTCCTGACTTTC
cdr3_aa: CATSDSRFSGANVLTF

j_call: TRBJ2-7
d_call: TRBD1
v_call: TRBV6-6
cdr3_length: 15
clone_size: -
cdr3_nt: TGTGCCAGCAGGGAGATCGACAGGGGCTCCTACGAGCAGTACTTC
cdr3_aa: CASREIDRGSYEQYF

j_call: TRBJ1-2
d_call: -
v_call: TRBV24-1
cdr3_length: 12
clone_size: -
cdr3_nt: TGTGCCACCAGTGAGGGCCCCTATGGCTACACCTTC
cdr3_aa: CATSEGPYGYTF

j_call: TRBJ1-3
d_call: -
v_call: TRBV10-3
cdr3_length: 14
clone_size: -
cdr3_nt: TGTGCCGCAAGCCCGCTAGGGAGGGGAAACACCATATATTTT
cdr3_aa: CAASPLGRGNTIYF

j_call: TRBJ1-2
d_call: -
v_call: TRBV2
cdr3_length: 14
clone_size: -
cdr3_nt: TGTGCCAGCAGTGAAGGGCAGGGCCCCTATGGCTACACCTTC
cdr3_aa: CASSEGQGPYGYTF

j_call: TRBJ1-2
d_call: -
v_call: TRBV7-8
cdr3_length: 14
clone_size: -
cdr3_nt: TGTGCCAGCAGCTTAGCAAGCAGGAACTATGGCTACACCTTC
cdr3_aa: CASSLASRNYGYTF

j_call: TRBJ1-2
d_call: TRBD1
v_call: TRBV30
cdr3_length: 15
clone_size: -
cdr3_nt: TGTGCCTGGAGGGACAGGGTCTCCTTAAGCTATGGCTACACCTTC
cdr3_aa: CAWRDRVSLSYGYTF

j_call: TRBJ2-5
d_call: -
v_call: TRBV7-2
cdr3_length: 12
clone_size: -
cdr3_nt: TGTGCCAGCAGCTTTCGGGGGGAGACCCAGTACTTC
cdr3_aa: CASSFRGETQYF

j_call: TRBJ1-2
d_call: -
v_call: TRBV6-5
cdr3_length: 14
clone_size: many
cdr3_nt: TGTGCCAGCAACCCCACCGGGGAAAGGGCTGGCTACACCTTC
cdr3_aa: CASNPTGERAGYTF

j_call: TRBJ2-2
d_call: TRBD1
v_call: TRBV19
cdr3_length: 17
clone_size: -
cdr3_nt: TGTGCCAGTAGCAACCCGGACAGGGGGCTCCACACCGGGGAGCTGTTTTTT
cdr3_aa: CASSNPDRGLHTGELFF

j_call: TRBJ2-5
d_call: -
v_call: TRBV2
cdr3_length: 13
clone_size: -
cdr3_nt: TGTGCCTCCAGGGTAGCTCCAAGCGAGACCCAGTACTTC
cdr3_aa: CASRVAPSETQYF

j_call: TRBJ2-1
d_call: TRBD2
v_call: TRBV19
cdr3_length: 20
clone_size: -
cdr3_nt: TGTGCCAGTAGTATAGAAGGCCGCCGAGGGACTAGCGGGACCTACAATGAGCAGTTCTTC
cdr3_aa: CASSIEGRRGTSGTYNEQFF

j_call: TRBJ2-2
d_call: TRBD2
v_call: TRBV19
cdr3_length: 17
clone_size: many
cdr3_nt: TGTGCCAGTAGTAGATCTACTAGCGGGGGGGCCGTTGGGGAGCTGTTTTTT
cdr3_aa: CASSRSTSGGAVGELFF

j_call: TRBJ2-3
d_call: TRBD2
v_call: TRBV5-1
cdr3_length: 17
clone_size: -
cdr3_nt: TGCGCCAGCAGCATGTCCACTAGCGGGGGTAGCACAGATACGCAGTATTTT
cdr3_aa: CASSMSTSGGSTDTQYF

j_call: TRBJ1-6
d_call: -
v_call: TRBV3-1/TRBV3-2
cdr3_length: 18
clone_size: -
cdr3_nt: TGTGCCAGCAGCCCCCTGATGGGGGGGATCTCCTATAATTCACCCCTCCACTTT
cdr3_aa: CASSPLMGGISYNSPLHF

j_call: TRBJ1-4
d_call: -
v_call: TRBV5-5
cdr3_length: 16
clone_size: -
cdr3_nt: TGTGCCAGCAGCTTGACGCTGGGCCAGGGAAATGAAAAACTGTTTTTT
cdr3_aa: CASSLTLGQGNEKLFF

j_call: TRBJ2-5
d_call: TRBD1
v_call: TRBV10-2
cdr3_length: 13
clone_size: -
cdr3_nt: TGCGCCAGCAGATGGACAGGGCAAGAGACCCAGTACTTC
cdr3_aa: CASRWTGQETQYF

j_call: TRBJ2-1
d_call: TRBD2
v_call: TRBV28
cdr3_length: 14
clone_size: -
cdr3_nt: TGTGCCAGCAGGAACTCCGGGGGGAACAATGAGCAGTTCTTC
cdr3_aa: CASRNSGGNNEQFF

j_call: TRBJ1-5
d_call: -
v_call: TRBV3-1/TRBV3-2
cdr3_length: 14
clone_size: -
cdr3_nt: TGTGCCAGCAGCCTCGGGGAGAGCAATCAGCCCCAGCATTTT
cdr3_aa: CASSLGESNQPQHF

j_call: TRBJ2-4
d_call: -
v_call: TRBV5-1
cdr3_length: 15
clone_size: -
cdr3_nt: TGCGCCAGCAGCTACGGTCTTAACCGAGAAAACATTCAGTACTTC
cdr3_aa: CASSYGLNRENIQYF

j_call: TRBJ1-1
d_call: TRBD1
v_call: TRBV3-1/TRBV3-2
cdr3_length: 16
clone_size: -
cdr3_nt: TGTGCCAGCAGCACCCAGGTGACAGGGGGCGTGACTGAAGCTTTCTTT
cdr3_aa: CASSTQVTGGVTEAFF

j_call: TRBJ1-2
d_call: -
v_call: TRBV4-1
cdr3_length: 16
clone_size: -
cdr3_nt: TGCGCCAGCAGCCAAGATGGGGCAGGACCCTCCTATGGCTACACCTTC
cdr3_aa: CASSQDGAGPSYGYTF

j_call: TRBJ1-2
d_call: -
v_call: TRBV24-1
cdr3_length: 13
clone_size: -
cdr3_nt: TGTGCCACCAGTGACCCGGGTGACTATGGCTACACCTTC
cdr3_aa: CATSDPGDYGYTF

j_call: TRBJ1-5
d_call: -
v_call: TRBV3-1/TRBV3-2
cdr3_length: 16
clone_size: -
cdr3_nt: TGTGCCAGCAGCCAAAACGGACTTGGGAGCAATCAGCCCCAGCATTTT
cdr3_aa: CASSQNGLGSNQPQHF

j_call: TRBJ2-3
d_call: TRBD2
v_call: TRBV2
cdr3_length: 16
clone_size: once
cdr3_nt: TGTGCCAGCAGTGAACGAGTAGCGGGCGGCACAGATACGCAGTATTTT
cdr3_aa: CASSERVAGGTDTQYF

j_call: TRBJ1-4
d_call: -
v_call: TRBV15
cdr3_length: 15
clone_size: -
cdr3_nt: TGTGCCACAGCAGCCCAAAGGGGCTGGAATGAAAAACTGTTTTTT
cdr3_aa: CATAAQRGWNEKLFF

j_call: TRBJ2-1
d_call: TRBD2
v_call: TRBV20-1
cdr3_length: 11
clone_size: -
cdr3_nt: TGCAGTGCTAGATCGAGCGGGAGGCAGTTCTTC
cdr3_aa: CSARSSGRQFF

j_call: TRBJ2-1
d_call: TRBD1
v_call: TRBV29-1
cdr3_length: 13
clone_size: -
cdr3_nt: TGCAGCGTTTTGGGGACAGGCTACAATGAGCAGTTCTTC
cdr3_aa: CSVLGTGYNEQFF

j_call: TRBJ2-1
d_call: -
v_call: TRBV7-2
cdr3_length: 14
clone_size: -
cdr3_nt: TGTGCCAGCAGCTTAGCTCGGGATTACAATGAGCAGTTCTTC
cdr3_aa: CASSLARDYNEQFF

j_call: TRBJ1-1
d_call: -
v_call: TRBV7-2
cdr3_length: 17
clone_size: -
cdr3_nt: TGTGCCAGCACCACACAGTCGACAGCGCCCCCGAACACTGAAGCTTTCTTT
cdr3_aa: CASTTQSTAPPNTEAFF